Listed here is a single TCR beta chain. The data were taken from a study of monozygotic twins with inflammatory bowel disease. Investigators extracted total RNA from whole blood and did not sort T cells. TCRdb reprocessed the 5' RACE reads; each CDR3 protein has one entry and no DNA is given. The table counts 330,000 or so distinct CDR3 sequences; around 2% lies in the top ten. Sequenced material: blood. The receptor comes from a human donor with ulcerative colitis or Crohn's disease, or a healthy co-twin of an affected twin (not recorded which).

This chain's CDR3 is CSATVGSRPYEQYF. The chain uses TRBV20-1 and TRBJ2-7. CDR3 length equals 14 residues. Per the germline V gene, CDR1 is DFQATT and CDR2 is SNEGSKA (reference sequence).